The 10 T cell receptor beta chains listed next were all sequenced from one sample in a study of beta chain features in type 1 diabetes. Study-wide findings and caveats: Type 1 diabetes patients showed a moderate but significant shortening of TCRB CDR3s in all four CD4+ subsets.

The study reverse transcribed the entire isolated RNA, so it sequenced expressed TCRB transcripts. TCRdb's copy holds only in-frame clones and misses some; the assay was immunoSEQ multiplex PCR. The sample has about 740,000 clones, around an eighth seen once. The antigens of these receptors remain unknown. The specimen sequenced was naive CD4+ T cells from blood. Every receptor here comes from a man aged 18-30 years with type 1 diabetes.

This rearrangement joins TRBV15 to TRBJ2-3; D remains ambiguous. Germline V gene sequence: CDR1 LNHNV, CDR2 YYDKDF (reference sequence). The CDR3 has 16 amino acids. The V and J ends lost 0 bases and 2 bases respectively, with 12 bases between them. The CDR3 is CATSRDWRNPTDTQYF. CDR3 in DNA: TGTGCCACCAGCAGAGATTGGCGCAATCCCACAGATACGCAGTATTTT.

The gene calls are TRBV19 and TRBJ2-1, with unresolved D. V lost 8 bases and J 0 bases, leaving 11 bases between the germline ends. The CDR3 has 14 residues. Germline values: CDR1 LNHDA, CDR2 SQIVND (reference sequence). As DNA, the CDR3 is TGTGCCAGTTCAGACGGTAGCTCCTACAATGAGCAGTTCTTC. Encoded protein: CASSDGSSYNEQFF.

The chain combines TRBV5-6 with TRBJ1-1; perhaps TRBD1 as D (5 bases). Germline V gives CDR1 SGHDT, CDR2 YYEEEE. The CDR3 consists of 15 residues. V shed 1 base and J shed 0 bases, with 10 bases lying between them. The CDR3 region is CASSLMGQMNTEAFF. The CDR3 nucleotides read TGTGCCAGCAGCTTGATGGGGCAGATGAACACTGAAGCTTTCTTT.

This clone was recorded a few times. The genes are TRBV1 and TRBJ2-7; the D call of TRBD1 is as the table states it, not checked on the DNA. TRBV1 is a listed pseudogene. This CDR3 region has 16 residues. The CDR3 here is CTSSQDPDRVPYEQYF. CDR3 nucleotide sequence: TGCACCAGCAGCCAAGACCCTGACAGGGTACCCTACGAGCAGTACTTC.

This clone has only a few counts. The chain carries TRBV27 and TRBJ1-1; D gene uncertain. The ends were cut back, 3 bases at V and 3 bases at J, with 11 bases in the middle. Germline assignment: CDR1 MNHEY and CDR2 SMNVEV (reference sequence). The CDR3 has 14 residues. CDR3 amino acids: CASSFWGRDTEAFF. The CDR3 DNA is TGTGCCAGCAGTTTCTGGGGAAGGGACACTGAAGCTTTCTTT.

This clone was counted between two and nine times. The V call is TRBV6-5, the J call TRBJ2-5; D not resolved. Germline lookup yields CDR1 MNHEY and CDR2 SVGAGI. With 6 bases removed from V and 0 bases from J, the gap between germline ends came to 11 bases. The CDR3 loop spans 14 amino acids. The CDR3 loop reads CASRLFMYQETQYF. In DNA form, the CDR3 reads TGTGCCAGCAGACTATTCATGTACCAAGAGACCCAGTACTTC.

The rearrangement links TRBV9 to TRBJ2-6; no clear D gene. V was shortened by 4 bases and J by 4 bases, with 3 bases between the two germline ends. Germline CDR1 SGDLS, CDR2 YYNGEE. The CDR3 totals 12 residues. The CDR3 is CASSHGANVLTF. As DNA, the CDR3 is TGTGCCAGCAGCCACGGGGCCAACGTCCTGACTTTC.

This clone has more than one count but fewer than ten. The chain has TRBV6-5 and TRBJ2-6; tentative D call: TRBD2 (5 bases). Germline V gives CDR1 MNHEY, CDR2 SVGAGI. CDR3 size: 15 residues. Trimming removed 5 bases from V and 3 bases from J, with 11 bases in between. The CDR3 spells CASSAPGLGANVLTF. The CDR3 bases are TGTGCCAGCAGTGCGCCCGGACTTGGGGCCAACGTCCTGACTTTC.

This clone has a handful of counts. The chain recombines TRBV7-9 with TRBJ1-2; the match to TRBD1 covers 7 bases. Germline V lookup: CDR1 SEHNR, CDR2 FQNEAQ (reference sequence). This CDR3 has 16 amino acids. J lost 0 bases, V lost 5 bases, and 9 bases had no gene match. Here the CDR3 reads CASSPLTGKTNYGYTF. Here the CDR3 DNA reads TGTGCCAGCAGCCCCTTGACAGGGAAGACTAACTATGGCTACACCTTC.

This clone has a handful of counts. This chain uses TRBV11-3 with TRBJ2-5; no clear D gene. The CDR3 totals 13 residues. CDR1 and CDR2 from the germline V gene are SGHNT and YENEEA. Trimming shortened V by 6 bases and J by 4 bases, and 12 bases separated the two germline ends. The CDR3 loop is CASRCLERETQYF. In DNA, the CDR3 is TGTGCCAGCAGATGTTTAGAGCGAGAGACCCAGTACTTC.